Reported below is one T cell receptor beta chain. This record comes from a study of blood T cell repertoires in COVID-19. Study-level background: Samples representing acute and convalescent COVID-19 were sourced from the United States, Italy and Spain. The cDNA or gDNA used as material had been derived from T cells, B-cell-depleted T cells, or PBMCs.

Those enrolled, adults aged about 18 to 89 years, came from around 25 US areas. What the recovered Cohort 3 donors had was two negative PCRs, clearance, or symptom resolution. Measured with immunoSEQ multiplex PCR; TCRdb has only the in-frame clones, and not every one. The sample contains over 150,000 clones, approximately 85% of which appear only once. Source material: PBMCs or T cells enriched from blood (not recorded which). This TCR was recovered from a man in his forties or fifties who had recovered from COVID-19.

CDR3 loop: CASTLQTAMNTEAFF. The DNA of the CDR3 is TGTGCCAGCACCCTTCAGACAGCCATGAACACTGAAGCTTTCTTT. This chain joins TRBV7-2 and TRBJ1-1, with a weak D call TRBD1 (5 bases). The V gene's germline CDR1 is SGHTA and CDR2 FQGNSA. Trimming removed 7 bases from V and 0 bases from J, with 15 bases in between. The CDR3 contains 15 residues. Full variable domain (outside the CDR3, taken from reference TRBV7-2 and TRBJ1-1): GAGVSQSPSNKVTEKGKDVELRCDPISGHTALYWYRQSLGQGLEFLIYFQGNSAPDKSGLPSDRFSAERTGGSVSTLTIQRTQQEDSAVYLCASTLQTAMNTEAFFGQGTRLTVV.